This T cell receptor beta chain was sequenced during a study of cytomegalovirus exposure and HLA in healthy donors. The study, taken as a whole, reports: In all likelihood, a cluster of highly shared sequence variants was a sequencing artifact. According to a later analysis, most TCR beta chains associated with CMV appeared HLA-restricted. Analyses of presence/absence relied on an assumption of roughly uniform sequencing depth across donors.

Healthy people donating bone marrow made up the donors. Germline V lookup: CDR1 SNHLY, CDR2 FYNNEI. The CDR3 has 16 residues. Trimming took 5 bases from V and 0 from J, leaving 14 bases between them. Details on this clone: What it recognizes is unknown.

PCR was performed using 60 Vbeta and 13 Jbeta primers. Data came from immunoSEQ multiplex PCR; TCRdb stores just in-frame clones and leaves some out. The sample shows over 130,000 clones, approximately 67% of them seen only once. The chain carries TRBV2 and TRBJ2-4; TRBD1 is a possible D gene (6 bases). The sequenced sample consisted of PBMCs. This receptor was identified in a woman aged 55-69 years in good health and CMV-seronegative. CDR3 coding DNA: TGTGCCAGCAGTCCTTTACAGGGTCTAGCCAAAAACATTCAGTACTTC. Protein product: CASSPLQGLAKNIQYF.